The source of this T cell receptor beta chain is a study of cytomegalovirus exposure and HLA in healthy donors. About the research overall: In a previous analysis, some 120 million unique TCR beta sequences were found from 150 million to 200 million T cells. Study-wide findings and caveats: Association of approximately 18,000 TCR beta sequences with HLA alleles was found at 0.05 false discovery rate in a later analysis. Among CMV-associated TCR beta chains, most appeared HLA-restricted in a later analysis. Earlier results showed most TCR beta V segments being productive about 87% or about 30% of the time.

Both 60 Vbeta primers and 13 Jbeta primers went into the PCR. Generated by immunoSEQ multiplex PCR, the TCRdb table keeps only in-frame clones and is missing some. The sample has 150,000 to 200,000 clones, 83% seen once. In the case of this clone: Its antigen is undetermined.

The length of the CDR3 is 16 residues. Between the trimmed V and J ends, which lost 1 base and 2 bases, there was a span of 12 bases. CDR1 and CDR2 from the germline V gene are SGHRS and YFSETQ. Sequenced material: PBMCs. This sequence originates from a man aged 45 to 65 in good health and CMV-seronegative. This sequence joins TRBV5-1 and TRBJ1-4; D not resolved. The CDR3, as DNA: TGCGCCAGCAGCTTGCGCCCCACCGGGACTAATGAAAAACTGTTTTTT. Translation: CASSLRPTGTNEKLFF.